Listed below are T cell receptor beta chains from one sample, sequenced in a study of human CD8 memory T cell subsets. TCRdb derives one entry per CDR3 protein from the 5' RACE reads, leaving out DNA. Its table records about 18,000 distinct CDR3 sequences. The sequencing sample was made of CD8+ T cells from PBMCs. The receptors were sampled from a human donor in good health. The CDR3 runs from the conserved cysteine through the conserved F or W. Fields, in order: J gene, clone size, V gene, CDR3 protein. Clone size is given for some rows only: seen once, a few or many times, or a class if the clone is expanded.

TRBJ1-1	.	TRBV27	CASSSTGLGTEAFF
TRBJ1-2	.	TRBV6-6	CASSTPGPFRGYTF
TRBJ2-1	.	TRBV4-1	CASSFTSGGNNEQFF
TRBJ2-3	.	TRBV6-2/TRBV6-3	CASSYFSTDTQYF
TRBJ1-1	.	TRBV6-5	CASSYTGLGAEAFF
TRBJ2-2	.	TRBV7-6	CASSASGSGELFF
TRBJ2-1	.	TRBV6-1	CASSEAITGGRPYNEQFF
TRBJ1-1	.	TRBV7-9	CASSTTEENTEAFF
TRBJ1-1	.	TRBV5-1	CASSLGAGTEAFF
TRBJ2-1	.	TRBV4-1	CASSQGSGGTYNEQFF
TRBJ1-5	.	TRBV28	CASSLTITDNQPQHF
TRBJ1-1	.	TRBV5-5	CASSPEPLGYTEAFF
TRBJ2-2	.	TRBV11-2	CASSPTGADTGELFF
TRBJ2-3	.	TRBV5-5	CASSLSSRTDTQYF
TRBJ2-7	.	TRBV27	CASSLSRGGYEQYF
TRBJ1-1	.	TRBV6-5	CASSYLEGLNTEAFF
TRBJ2-7	medium-sized	TRBV4-3	CASSQGAEENYEQYF
TRBJ2-1	.	TRBV28	CASRARGASYNEQFF
TRBJ2-7	.	TRBV10-2	CASSERGRESYEQYF
TRBJ1-1	.	TRBV19	CASSTQSGVGAFF
TRBJ2-7	.	TRBV4-1	CASSQEVLVAGGRYEQYF
TRBJ1-2	.	TRBV29-1	CSVERARVLYGYTF
TRBJ2-1	.	TRBV28	CASSLLGHLPKTSGSSSDEQFF
TRBJ2-1	.	TRBV5-4	CASSPDSGNEQFF
TRBJ2-7	.	TRBV4-1	CASSQTTVSYEQYF
TRBJ2-1	.	TRBV16	CASSQSVAGGLNEQFF
TRBJ2-5	.	TRBV7-9	CASSDRSGSGETQYF
TRBJ2-7	.	TRBV10-2	CASSDSRIPYEQYF
TRBJ2-1	.	TRBV29-1	CSAHREYPDEQFF
TRBJ2-1	.	TRBV29-1	CSVGRGNEQFF
TRBJ2-7	.	TRBV28	CASSLGRLSPTSYEQYF
TRBJ2-7	.	TRBV20-1	CSARGRWSSYEQYF
TRBJ2-7	.	TRBV7-3	CASSYTSGYEQYF
TRBJ2-5	.	TRBV3-1	CASSQAVGQGGETQYF
TRBJ1-2	.	TRBV3-1	CASSQEMQTGANYGYTF
TRBJ2-3	.	TRBV9	CASSPGSSTDTQYF
TRBJ2-1	.	TRBV28	CASSPDRGREQFF
TRBJ2-7	.	TRBV5-6	CASSLAARRVGEQYF
TRBJ2-2	.	TRBV6-5	CASRPSGRAGWELFF
TRBJ1-1	medium-sized	TRBV12-3/TRBV12-4	CASSLGILTGTEAFF
TRBJ2-2	.	TRBV6-2/TRBV6-3	CASSYSYGIRELFF
TRBJ2-5	.	TRBV20-1	CSARGGETQYF
TRBJ2-2	.	TRBV4-1	CASSLLPPRDTSTGELFF
TRBJ2-1	.	TRBV9	CASSAGLYNEQFF